These T cell receptor beta chains were read from a single sample in a study of low-dose radiotherapy and immunotherapy resistance in tumors. Using its own MiXCR run on the reads, TCRdb lists one record per CDR3 protein. Of about 60,000 distinct CDR3 sequences in the sample, under 30% are singletons; the top ten hold just over 5.5%. This specimen was PBMCs, taken before treatment. Receptors originate from a male donor with prostate cancer. Both conserved end residues are part of each CDR3. A D gene is named only where the DNA matches it firmly. Rows give clone size only sometimes, using once, few, many, or a class for an expanded clone.

d_gene,abundance,v_gene,j_gene,CDR3aa,CDR3nt
.,many,TRBV12-3/TRBV12-4,TRBJ2-3,CASSSEQRWWDTQYF,TGTGCCAGCAGTTCTGAACAGCGGTGGTGGGATACGCAGTATTTT
TRBD1,many,TRBV6-2/TRBV6-3,TRBJ1-2,CASSGIPWSGQDYGYTF,TGTGCCAGCAGTGGCATTCCCTGGTCAGGACAGGATTATGGCTACACCTTC
.,many,TRBV7-9,TRBJ1-2,CASSFLSGGTNYGYTF,TGTGCCAGCAGCTTTCTATCCGGGGGGACGAACTATGGCTACACCTTC
.,many,TRBV19,TRBJ2-1,CASSKPIAGSADEQFF,TGTGCCAGTAGTAAACCCATCGCGGGCTCAGCGGATGAGCAGTTCTTC
.,many,TRBV20-1,TRBJ2-1,CSARSVNEQFF,TGCAGTGCTAGATCGGTCAATGAGCAGTTCTTC
.,many,TRBV27,TRBJ2-1,CATSEALANEQFF,TGTGCCACCAGTGAGGCACTAGCAAATGAGCAGTTCTTC
.,many,TRBV28,TRBJ2-2,CASSLDVGELFF,TGTGCCAGCAGCCTTGACGTCGGGGAGCTGTTTTTT
.,many,TRBV7-6,TRBJ1-2,CASSPTQGSGDYGYTF,TGTGCCAGCAGCCCGACGCAGGGGAGCGGGGACTATGGCTACACCTTC
TRBD1,.,TRBV3-1,TRBJ2-7,CASSPTAGTGIGEQYF,TGTGCCAGCAGCCCCACAGCCGGGACAGGGATAGGCGAGCAGTACTTC
.,many,TRBV6-5,TRBJ2-6,CASSYSPSGANVLTF,TGTGCCAGCAGTTATTCCCCTAGTGGGGCCAACGTCCTGACTTTC
TRBD1,few,TRBV6-6,TRBJ2-7,CASSTGQGAYEQYF,TGTGCCAGCAGTACGGGACAGGGGGCGTACGAGCAGTACTTC
TRBD2,many,TRBV6-5,TRBJ2-7,CASSYSKVGTTYEQYF,TGTGCCAGCAGTTACTCGAAAGTTGGGACTACTTACGAGCAGTACTTC
.,many,TRBV21-1,TRBJ1-1,CASSKSPTGYHTEAFF,TGTGCCAGCAGCAAAAGCCCTACAGGGTACCACACTGAAGCTTTCTTT
.,.,TRBV5-4,TRBJ2-4,CASSPGERLAKNIQYF,TGTGCCAGCAGCCCAGGCGAGCGATTAGCCAAAAACATTCAGTACTTC
TRBD2,many,TRBV7-9,TRBJ2-7,CASSPPTGTSGRAPYEQYF,TGTGCCAGCAGCCCCCCGACCGGGACTAGCGGGAGGGCCCCCTACGAGCAGTACTTC
.,many,TRBV6-6,TRBJ1-3,CAGGDSAGNTIYF,TGTGCCGGAGGAGACAGCGCTGGAAACACCATATATTTT
TRBD1,many,TRBV20-1,TRBJ2-7,CSAVTGAYEQYF,TGCAGTGCTGTGACAGGGGCCTACGAGCAGTACTTC
TRBD2,many,TRBV20-1,TRBJ2-1,CSAPAGAGAYNEQFF,TGCAGTGCTCCAGCGGGAGCGGGAGCGTACAATGAGCAGTTCTTC
TRBD1,few,TRBV4-3,TRBJ1-2,CASSQGDSLHYGYTF,TGCGCCAGCAGCCAAGGGGACAGCCTACACTATGGCTACACCTTC
TRBD2,.,TRBV10-3,TRBJ2-1,CAISVAGGRNEQFF,TGTGCCATCAGTGTAGCGGGGGGGCGTAATGAGCAGTTCTTC
.,many,TRBV6-2/TRBV6-3,TRBJ2-1,CASGGTSYNEQFF,TGTGCCAGCGGGGGGACGAGCTACAATGAGCAGTTCTTC
TRBD2,.,TRBV6-2/TRBV6-3,TRBJ2-3,CASSLGLAGETDTQYF,TGTGCCAGCAGCCTGGGACTAGCGGGAGAGACAGATACGCAGTATTTT
.,many,TRBV2,TRBJ2-1,CASSHDRGAGGDNEQFF,TGTGCCAGCAGTCATGACAGGGGGGCCGGGGGGGATAATGAGCAGTTCTTC
TRBD2,many,TRBV29-1,TRBJ2-1,CSVFGLASSYNEQFF,TGCAGCGTTTTCGGACTAGCCAGCTCCTACAATGAGCAGTTCTTC
.,few,TRBV19,TRBJ2-1,CASTLDRSSYNEQFF,TGTGCCAGTACCCTAGACAGGTCCTCCTACAATGAGCAGTTCTTC
.,.,TRBV5-5,TRBJ2-7,CASSLEAGQRNYEQYF,TGTGCCAGCAGCTTGGAGGCTGGACAGCGTAACTACGAGCAGTACTTC
TRBD2,many,TRBV7-9,TRBJ2-4,CASSGGLALAGLGIQYF,TGTGCCAGCAGCGGGGGACTAGCGCTAGCGGGGTTAGGCATTCAGTACTTC
.,many,TRBV5-6,TRBJ1-5,CASSRYTDGYNQPQHF,TGTGCCAGCAGCCGATATACTGACGGCTATAATCAGCCCCAGCATTTT
.,.,TRBV18,TRBJ2-2,CASTLKQEAGELFF,TGTGCCAGTACCCTCAAGCAGGAGGCCGGGGAGCTGTTTTTT
TRBD2,.,TRBV6-1,TRBJ2-3,CASSVGRQLAKPSTDTQYF,TGTGCCAGCAGTGTCGGGAGGCAACTAGCGAAACCTAGCACAGATACGCAGTATTTT
.,many,TRBV5-1,TRBJ1-2,CASSPPSGDYGYTF,TGCGCCAGCAGCCCCCCGTCCGGCGACTATGGCTACACCTTC